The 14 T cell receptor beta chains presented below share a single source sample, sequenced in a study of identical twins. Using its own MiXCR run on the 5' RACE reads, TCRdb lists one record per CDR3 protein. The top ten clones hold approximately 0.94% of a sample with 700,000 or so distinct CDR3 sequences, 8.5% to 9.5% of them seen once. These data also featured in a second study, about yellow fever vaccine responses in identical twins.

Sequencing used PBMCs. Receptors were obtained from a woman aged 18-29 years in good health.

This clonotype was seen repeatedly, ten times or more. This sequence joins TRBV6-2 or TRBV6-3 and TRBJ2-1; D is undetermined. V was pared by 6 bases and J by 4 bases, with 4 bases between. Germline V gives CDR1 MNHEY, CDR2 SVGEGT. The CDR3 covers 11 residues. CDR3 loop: CASRLYNEQFF. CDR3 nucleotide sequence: TGTGCCAGCAGACTATACAATGAGCAGTTCTTC.

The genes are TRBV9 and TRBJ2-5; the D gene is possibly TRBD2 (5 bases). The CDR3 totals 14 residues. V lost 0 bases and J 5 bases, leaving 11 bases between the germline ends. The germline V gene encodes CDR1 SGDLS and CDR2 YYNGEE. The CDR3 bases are TGTGCCAGCAGCGTAGCTGCGGGTTGGGAGACCCAGTACTTC. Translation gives CASSVAAGWETQYF.

The CDR3 DNA follows: TGTGCCAGCAGTTCATTGAGGACGGTCCGGGTTGGTGATACGCAGTATTTT. Translated: CASSSLRTVRVGDTQYF. The rearrangement uses TRBV27 and TRBJ2-3; D ambiguous. CDR1 and CDR2 (germline): MNHEY, SMNVEV (reference sequence). CDR3 length: 17 residues. Between the trimmed V and J ends, which lost 4 bases and 6 bases, there was a span of 23 bases.

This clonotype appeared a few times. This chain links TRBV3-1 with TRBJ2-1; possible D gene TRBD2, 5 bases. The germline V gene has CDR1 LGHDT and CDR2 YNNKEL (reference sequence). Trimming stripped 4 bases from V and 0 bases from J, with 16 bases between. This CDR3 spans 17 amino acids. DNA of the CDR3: TGTGCCAGCAGCCGTCAAGGAGGTGACCTCTCCTACAATGAGCAGTTCTTC. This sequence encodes CASSRQGGDLSYNEQFF.

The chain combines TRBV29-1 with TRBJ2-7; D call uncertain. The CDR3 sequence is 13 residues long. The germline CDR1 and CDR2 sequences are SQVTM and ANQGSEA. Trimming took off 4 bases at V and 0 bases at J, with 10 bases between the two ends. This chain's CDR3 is CSVVSASSYEQYF. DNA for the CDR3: TGCAGCGTTGTATCCGCTAGCTCCTACGAGCAGTACTTC.

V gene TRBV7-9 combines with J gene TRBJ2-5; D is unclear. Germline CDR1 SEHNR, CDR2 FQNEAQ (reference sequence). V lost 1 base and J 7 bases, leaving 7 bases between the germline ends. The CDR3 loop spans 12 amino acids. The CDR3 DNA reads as TGTGCCAGCAGCTTAGACTATGGGACCCAGTACTTC. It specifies CASSLDYGTQYF.

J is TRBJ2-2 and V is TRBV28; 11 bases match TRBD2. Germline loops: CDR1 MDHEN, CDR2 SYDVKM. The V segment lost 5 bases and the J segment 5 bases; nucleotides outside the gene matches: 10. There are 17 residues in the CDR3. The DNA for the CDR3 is TGTGCCAGCAGTCTACCGACTAGCGGGAAGTATACCGGGGAGCTGTTTTTT. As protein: CASSLPTSGKYTGELFF.

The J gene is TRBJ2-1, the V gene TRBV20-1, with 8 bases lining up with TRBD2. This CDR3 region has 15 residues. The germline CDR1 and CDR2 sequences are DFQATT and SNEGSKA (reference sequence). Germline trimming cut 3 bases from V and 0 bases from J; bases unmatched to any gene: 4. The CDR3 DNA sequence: TGCAGTGCTAGCAAAAGCGGGAGCTCCTACAATGAGCAGTTCTTC. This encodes CSASKSGSSYNEQFF.

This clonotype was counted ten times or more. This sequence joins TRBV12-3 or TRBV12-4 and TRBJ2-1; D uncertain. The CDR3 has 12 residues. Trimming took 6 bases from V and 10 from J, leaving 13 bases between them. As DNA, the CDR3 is TGTGCCAGCAGCACCTATTTTGGGGAGCAGTTCTTC. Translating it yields CASSTYFGEQFF.

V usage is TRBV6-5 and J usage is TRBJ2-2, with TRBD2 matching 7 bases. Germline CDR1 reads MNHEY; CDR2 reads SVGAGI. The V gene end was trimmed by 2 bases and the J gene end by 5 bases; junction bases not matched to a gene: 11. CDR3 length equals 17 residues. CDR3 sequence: CASSYPRGGTKTGELFF. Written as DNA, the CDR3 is TGTGCCAGCAGTTACCCCCGGGGAGGGACTAAGACCGGGGAGCTGTTTTTT.

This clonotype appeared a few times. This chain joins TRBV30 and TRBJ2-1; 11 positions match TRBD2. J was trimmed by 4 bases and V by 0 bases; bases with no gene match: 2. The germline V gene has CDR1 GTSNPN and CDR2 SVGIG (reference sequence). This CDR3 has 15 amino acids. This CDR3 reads CAWSVGLAGYNEQFF. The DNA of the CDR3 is TGTGCCTGGAGTGTTGGACTAGCGGGTTACAATGAGCAGTTCTTC.

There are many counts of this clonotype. CDR3 loop: CASSPPDVRQFF. CDR3 nucleotides: TGTGCCAGCAGCCCACCTGACGTCAGGCAGTTCTTC. The chain joins TRBV7-9 to TRBJ2-1; no firm D call. The CDR3 loop spans 12 amino acids. V lost 5 bases to trimming and J lost 12 bases, with 14 bases between them. CDR1 is SEHNR, CDR2 FQNEAQ, per germline (reference sequence).

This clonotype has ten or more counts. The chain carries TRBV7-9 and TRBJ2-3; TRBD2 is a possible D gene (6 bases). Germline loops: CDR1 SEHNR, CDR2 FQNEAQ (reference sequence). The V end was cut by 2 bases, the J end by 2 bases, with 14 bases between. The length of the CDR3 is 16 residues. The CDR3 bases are TGTGCCAGCAGCTTACCGAGAAGCGGGTCCACAGATACGCAGTATTTT. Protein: CASSLPRSGSTDTQYF.

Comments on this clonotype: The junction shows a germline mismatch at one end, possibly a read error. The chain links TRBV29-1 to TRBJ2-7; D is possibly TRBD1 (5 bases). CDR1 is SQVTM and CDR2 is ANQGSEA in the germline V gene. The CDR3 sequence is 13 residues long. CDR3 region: CSVEDTQSYEQCF. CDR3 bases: TGCAGCGTTGAGGACACCCAGTCCTACGAGCAGTGCTTC.